Presented here are 22 T cell receptor beta chains from one specimen sequenced in a study of blood T cell repertoires in COVID-19. The data were produced by immunoSEQ multiplex PCR, yet TCRdb's version contains in-frame clones alone and is incomplete. The sample has about 310,000 clones, around 89% seen once. The sample consisted of peripheral blood. Receptors originate from a middle-aged woman with COVID-19, enrolled during active disease.

The gene calls are TRBV15 and TRBJ2-7; D may be TRBD1 (6 bases). CDR1 is LNHNV, CDR2 YYDKDF, per germline (reference sequence). The CDR3 runs 15 residues. Deletions cut 2 bases from V and 0 bases from J, with 11 bases between. CDR3 DNA: TGTGCCACCAGCAGATCCAGGGGTCTCTCCTACGAGCAGTACTTC. It codes for CATSRSRGLSYEQYF.

Here the CDR3 reads CASSGTGVGTGTQYF. In DNA form, the CDR3 reads TGCGCCAGCAGCGGTACAGGGGTCGGGACTGGTACGCAGTATTTT. The rearrangement links TRBV5-1 to TRBJ2-3, with D possibly TRBD1 on 7 matching bases. Germline V gene lookup returns CDR1 SGHRS and CDR2 YFSETQ. The CDR3 totals 15 residues. Trimming pared 4 bases from V and 8 bases from J, leaving 20 bases between.

The chain uses TRBV4-2 and TRBJ2-1; 14 nucleotides line up with TRBD2. The CDR3 totals 19 residues. CDR1 and CDR2 (germline): LGHNA, YNFKEQ. After removal of 3 bases from V and 6 bases from J, the junction contained 13 bases not matched to a gene. The CDR3 here is CASSHFAGTSGGDANEQFF. The DNA for the CDR3 is TGTGCCAGCAGCCACTTTGCCGGGACTAGCGGGGGTGATGCCAATGAGCAGTTCTTC.

The chain employs TRBV11-2 and TRBJ2-1, with a possible D match to TRBD2 (7 bases). Trimming pared 2 bases from V and 5 bases from J, leaving 10 bases between. CDR3 length: 14 residues. Germline V gene sequence: CDR1 SGHAT, CDR2 FQNNGV. CDR3 amino acids: CASSLRGGDNEQFF. The CDR3, as DNA: TGTGCCAGCAGCTTAAGAGGGGGGGACAATGAGCAGTTCTTC.

This chain uses TRBV6-2 or TRBV6-3 with TRBJ2-5; TRBD2 is a possible D gene (6 bases). Looked up from germline, CDR1 is MNHEY and CDR2 is SVGEGT. Trimming cost V 6 bases and J 5 bases, with 19 bases left between them. This CDR3 region has 15 residues. The CDR3 bases are TGTGCCAGCAGCAAACCTAGGACCCGGGGGGAGACCCAGTACTTC. Amino acids: CASSKPRTRGETQYF.

The chain has TRBV29-1 and TRBJ1-1, with 7 bases lining up with TRBD1. Germline CDR1 SQVTM, CDR2 ANQGSEA. The CDR3 is 12 amino acids. Germline trimming cut 7 bases from V and 1 base from J; bases unmatched to any gene: 3. CDR3 bases: TGCAGCGGGGGACAGCAGAACACTGAAGCTTTCTTT. Translation: CSGGQQNTEAFF.

The rearrangement links TRBV2 to TRBJ1-2, with D hard to call. CDR1 is SNHLY, CDR2 FYNNEI, per germline. The V end was cut by 7 bases, the J end by 6 bases, with 21 bases between. This CDR3 comprises 15 residues. This chain's CDR3 is CASMGVVLREHGYTF. The CDR3 DNA sequence: TGTGCCAGCATGGGTGTAGTCTTAAGGGAGCATGGCTACACCTTC.

V is TRBV27 and J is TRBJ2-7; 8 bases agree with TRBD2. Losses at the gene ends were 5 bases for V and 2 bases for J; bases not matched to a gene: 2. CDR3 size: 13 residues. The germline gives CDR1 MNHEY, CDR2 SMNVEV (reference sequence). The CDR3 coding sequence is TGTGCCAGCAGTGAGCGGGAGCCCTACGAGCAGTACTTC. The encoded protein is CASSEREPYEQYF.

J is TRBJ2-7 and V is TRBV4-1; a weak D match, TRBD2 (6 bases). V shed 5 bases and J shed 5 bases, with 22 bases lying between them. The CDR3 sequence is 16 residues long. Per the germline V gene, CDR1 is MGHRA and CDR2 is YSYEKL. The CDR3 nucleotides read TGCGCCAGCAGCACAGTGCCGGGGAAACGGGAGAACGAGCAGTACTTC. It encodes CASSTVPGKRENEQYF.

The chain uses TRBV19 and TRBJ1-2, with 7 positions matching TRBD1. The ends lost 5 bases at V and 4 bases at J; junction bases unmatched: 7. This CDR3 has 14 amino acids. CDR1 LNHDA and CDR2 SQIVND come from the germline V gene (reference sequence). The DNA of the CDR3 is TGTGCCAGTAGTCTCCGGACAGGTACCTATGGCTACACCTTC. This encodes CASSLRTGTYGYTF.

This chain uses TRBV6-1 with TRBJ1-1, with TRBD1 identical over 7 bases. Looked up from germline, CDR1 is MNHNS and CDR2 is SASEGT. The CDR3 runs 16 residues. V lost 2 bases and J lost 1; bases outside the gene matches: 7. The CDR3 DNA sequence: TGTGCCAGCAGTGAATTGAGAGGGGGCGAGAACACTGAAGCTTTCTTT. Residues: CASSELRGGENTEAFF.

The V call is TRBV5-1, the J call TRBJ2-1; the D gene is possibly TRBD2 (5 bases). This CDR3 spans 14 amino acids. Germline assignment: CDR1 SGHRS and CDR2 YFSETQ. V was cut by 2 bases and J by 5 bases, with 11 bases left in between. CDR3 in amino acids: CASSLSGTNNEQFF. CDR3 in DNA: TGCGCCAGCAGCTTAAGCGGTACAAACAATGAGCAGTTCTTC.

The chain is built from TRBV6-5 and TRBJ1-1; D remains unclear. V was pared by 7 bases and J by 0 bases, with 12 bases between. The CDR3 runs to 14 residues. Germline CDR1 and CDR2: MNHEY and SVGAGI. The CDR3 nucleotides read TGTGCCAGCATCGACCGGAGCGTGAACACTGAAGCTTTCTTT. It specifies CASIDRSVNTEAFF.

The rearrangement links TRBV11-2 to TRBJ1-1; 7 bases are a match to TRBD1. CDR1 is SGHAT and CDR2 is FQNNGV in the germline V gene. V shed 3 bases and J 1 base; nucleotides not matched to a gene: 5. The CDR3 is made up of 15 amino acids. The CDR3 sequence is CASSFPGTANTEAFF. CDR3 bases: TGTGCCAGCAGCTTCCCCGGGACAGCGAACACTGAAGCTTTCTTT.

The chain combines TRBV6-5 with TRBJ1-5; 8 bases map to TRBD1. CDR1 and CDR2 (germline): MNHEY, SVGAGI. V gave up 6 bases and J gave up 2 bases; unmatched junction bases: 6. The CDR3 runs 15 residues. The CDR3 coding sequence is TGTGCCAGCAGGAGTTACAGGGGGGGCAATCAGCCCCAGCATTTT. It codes for CASRSYRGGNQPQHF.

The V call is TRBV20-1, the J call TRBJ1-2; no definite D call. The CDR3 is 11 residues long. V was clipped by 3 bases and J by 5 bases, with 7 bases between them. In germline, CDR1 is DFQATT, CDR2 SNEGSKA (reference sequence). CDR3: CSARPGYGYTF. The CDR3, as DNA: TGCAGTGCTAGGCCCGGGTATGGCTACACCTTC.

This rearrangement joins TRBV4-3 to TRBJ2-1; the D gene is possibly TRBD2 (6 bases). This CDR3 contains 15 residues. V lost 1 base and J lost 1, with 8 bases in between. Germline values: CDR1 LGHNA, CDR2 YSLEER. CDR3: CASSQAGGSYNEQFF. For the CDR3, the DNA is TGCGCCAGCAGCCAAGCTGGGGGGTCCTACAATGAGCAGTTCTTC.

V usage is TRBV28 and J usage is TRBJ2-1; 10 nucleotides agree with TRBD2. This CDR3 has 16 amino acids. V shed 0 bases, J shed 7 bases, and the junction held 6 bases outside the gene matches. CDR1 and CDR2 from the germline V gene are MDHEN and SYDVKM. The CDR3: CASSLWRAGGQNEQFF. The CDR3 region has the DNA TGTGCCAGCAGTTTATGGAGAGCGGGAGGGCAGAATGAGCAGTTCTTC.

This chain uses TRBV29-1 with TRBJ1-2; D possibly corresponds to TRBD1 (5 bases). V was shortened by 3 bases and J by 6 bases, with 17 bases between the two germline ends. The V gene's germline CDR1 is SQVTM and CDR2 ANQGSEA. The CDR3 totals 14 residues. CDR3 coding DNA: TGCAGCGTTGAGACAGCCCGTTCGGCGGATGGCTACACCTTC. Translated, it gives CSVETARSADGYTF. Complete variable domain (other parts from reference TRBV29-1 and TRBJ1-2): SAVISQKPSRDICQRGTSLTIQCQVDSQVTMMFWYRQQPGQSLTLIATANQGSEATYESGFVIDKFPISRPNLTFSTLTVSNMSPEDSSIYLCSVETARSADGYTFGSGTRLTVV.

CDR3 protein: CASSITGGNLNTEAFF. Here the CDR3 DNA reads TGTGCCAGTAGTATTACCGGGGGGAACCTGAACACTGAAGCTTTCTTT. The V gene is TRBV19, the J gene TRBJ1-1, with D possibly matching TRBD1 (5 bases). CDR3 length equals 16 residues. V lost 3 bases and J 0 bases, leaving 14 bases between the germline ends. The germline gives CDR1 LNHDA, CDR2 SQIVND (reference sequence). Drawing the rest from reference TRBV19 and TRBJ1-1, the complete variable domain is DGGITQSPKYLFRKEGQNVTLSCEQNLNHDAMYWYRQDPGQGLRLIYYSQIVNDFQKGDIAEGYSVSREKKESFPLTVTSAQKNPTAFYLCASSITGGNLNTEAFFGQGTRLTVV.

With regard to this clone: The same CDR3 is also encoded by other DNA sequences in this sample. The chain employs TRBV27 and TRBJ1-1; D not resolved. The CDR3 runs 11 residues. CDR1 and CDR2 (germline): MNHEY, SMNVEV (reference sequence). V lost 6 bases and J 2 bases, leaving 4 bases between the germline ends. The CDR3 region is CASRSNTEAFF. CDR3 in DNA: TGTGCCAGCAGGTCAAACACTGAAGCTTTCTTT.

The rearrangement joins TRBV2 to TRBJ2-3; TRBD1 might be the D (7 bases). The CDR3 runs to 14 residues. V was shortened by 6 bases and J by 0 bases, with 10 bases between the two germline ends. Germline lookup yields CDR1 SNHLY and CDR2 FYNNEI. This chain's CDR3 is CASRQGGSTDTQYF. CDR3 bases: TGTGCCAGCAGGCAGGGGGGTAGCACAGATACGCAGTATTTT.